These 25 T cell receptor beta chains were sequenced from one sample in a study of T cell repertoires in cytomegalovirus infection. TCRdb itself ran the reads through MiXCR, one entry per CDR3 protein. This sample yields 150,000 to 200,000 distinct CDR3 sequences, of which around 15% are seen a single time; roughly 27% belongs to the top ten. Sequencing was carried out using PBMCs. Receptors originate from a human donor in good health (CMV status not recorded). Some clones in this sample may be carry-over from other donors' samples.

Note on this clonotype: A much larger clone sits a single nucleotide away, making a read error possible. The chain links TRBV4-1 to TRBJ1-2, with D perhaps matching TRBD1 (6 bases). This CDR3 spans 15 amino acids. Germline V gene data show CDR1 as MGHRA and CDR2 as YSYEKL. CDR3 sequence: CASNQDRGGAGGYTF. As DNA, the CDR3 is TGCGCCAGCAACCAAGATAGGGGGGGCGCTGGGGGCTACACCTTC.

The table lists this clonotype with a few counts. In nucleotides, the CDR3 is TGTGCCAGCAGCCCGGGGGGCCTTGAGCAGTTCTTC. It is translated as CASSPGGLEQFF. This rearrangement joins TRBV9 to TRBJ2-1; TRBD2 might be the D (7 bases). The CDR3 contains 12 residues. Trimming removed 4 bases at V and 9 bases at J, with 11 bases between. CDR1 is SGDLS and CDR2 is YYNGEE in the germline V gene.

The V gene is TRBV7-9, the J gene TRBJ2-3; TRBD2 matches 9 bases. From germline, CDR1 is SEHNR and CDR2 FQNEAQ (reference sequence). The CDR3 has 19 residues. Trimming cost V 3 bases and J 2 bases; bases outside gene matches: 15. The CDR3: CASSFTRGRALHDTDTQYF. CDR3 nucleotide sequence: TGTGCCAGCAGCTTTACTCGCGGGAGGGCCCTTCACGACACAGATACGCAGTATTTT.

There are a few counts of this clonotype. This chain joins TRBV2 and TRBJ1-1; D call uncertain. Germline V gene data show CDR1 as SNHLY and CDR2 as FYNNEI. The length of the CDR3 is 13 residues. V was trimmed by 3 bases and J by 1 base, leaving 6 bases between them. As DNA, the CDR3 is TGTGCCAGCAGTGATACGCCGAACACTGAAGCTTTCTTT. Amino acid sequence: CASSDTPNTEAFF.

This chain links TRBV29-1 with TRBJ1-1; D remains ambiguous. Trimming pared 8 bases from V and 7 bases from J, leaving 14 bases between. Germline V gene sequence: CDR1 SQVTM, CDR2 ANQGSEA. CDR3 length: 11 amino acids. CDR3 bases: TGCAGCCTTAGTTCATTGAATGAAGCTTTCTTT. It translates to CSLSSLNEAFF.

The J gene is TRBJ2-1, the V gene TRBV7-9; D is uncertain. Germline CDR1 is SEHNR and CDR2 is FQNEAQ (reference sequence). The CDR3 has 14 amino acids. Between the trimmed V and J ends, which lost 3 bases and 9 bases, there was a span of 15 bases. CDR3 DNA sequence: TGTGCCAGCAGCTTCTCTAATATTAGTAGTGAGCAGTTCTTC. It translates to CASSFSNISSEQFF.

This CDR3 reads CASSPTEGSYEQYF. The CDR3 DNA reads TGCGCCAGCAGCCCGACAGAAGGGTCCTACGAGCAGTACTTC. The rearrangement links TRBV4-1 to TRBJ2-7, with D possibly being TRBD1 (5 bases). The CDR3 totals 14 residues. Trimming took 4 bases from V and 1 from J, leaving 11 bases between them. The germline gives CDR1 MGHRA, CDR2 YSYEKL.

This clonotype has ten or more counts. The chain couples TRBV7-3 to TRBJ2-3, with D unresolved. This CDR3 comprises 13 residues. CDR1 and CDR2 (germline): SGHTA, FQGTGA. V lost 5 bases and J lost 6, with 12 bases in between. This CDR3 reads CASSGLGPDTQYF. The CDR3 nucleotides read TGTGCCAGCAGCGGTTTAGGCCCCGATACGCAGTATTTT.

This clonotype was observed a few times. The V and J genes are TRBV5-1 and TRBJ2-6; D not certain. The germline V gene has CDR1 SGHRS and CDR2 YFSETQ. The CDR3 consists of 14 residues. V gave up 0 bases and J gave up 4 bases, with 5 bases separating them. This chain's CDR3 is CASSLEPGANVLTF. CDR3 sequence (DNA): TGCGCCAGCAGCTTGGAACCCGGGGCCAACGTCCTGACTTTC.

This clonotype has just a few counts. CDR3 nucleotide sequence: TGTGCCAGCAGCCAGCTAGCGGGGGAAAATGTAGGACGTACAGATACGCAGTATTTT. It yields the protein CASSQLAGENVGRTDTQYF. This rearrangement joins TRBV12-3 or TRBV12-4 to TRBJ2-3, with 10 bases identical to TRBD2. This CDR3 has 19 amino acids. Unmatched junction bases numbered 18, after V lost 6 bases and J lost 3 bases.

The sample holds many counts of this clonotype. CDR3 loop: CASSPPGQRTDTQYF. The CDR3 DNA reads as TGTGCCAGCAGCCCCCCGGGACAGCGCACAGATACGCAGTATTTT. The chain carries TRBV7-9 and TRBJ2-3, with TRBD1 identical over 7 bases. The germline V gene encodes CDR1 SEHNR and CDR2 FQNEAQ (reference sequence). Unmatched junction bases numbered 6, after V lost 5 bases and J lost 1 base. This CDR3 has 15 residues.

This clonotype has more than one count but fewer than ten. The chain links TRBV12-3 or TRBV12-4 to TRBJ1-1; D uncertain. V was trimmed by 3 bases and J by 3 bases, leaving 8 bases between them. The CDR3 extends over 13 amino acids. CDR3 loop: CASSFDTDTEAFF. The CDR3 nucleotides read TGTGCCAGCAGTTTTGACACCGACACTGAAGCTTTCTTT.

This clonotype was picked up many times. The V gene is TRBV12-3 or TRBV12-4, the J gene TRBJ1-1, with D possibly TRBD1 on 6 matching bases. Trimming removed 2 bases at V and 1 base at J, with 11 bases between. There are 15 residues in the CDR3. The DNA of the CDR3 is TGTGCCAGCAGTTTACTGGGGGGCGGGAACACTGAAGCTTTCTTT. Encoded protein: CASSLLGGGNTEAFF.

The chain links TRBV5-1 to TRBJ1-2; D unclear. Germline V lookup: CDR1 SGHRS, CDR2 YFSETQ. Trimming left V 0 bases short and J 4 bases short, with 13 bases between. The CDR3 sequence is 15 residues long. DNA for the CDR3: TGCGCCAGCAGCTTGGTATGGAGATCTATCTATGGCTACACCTTC. Protein: CASSLVWRSIYGYTF.

Note on this clonotype: A much bigger clone sits one base away, suggesting this may be a read error. This chain links TRBV6-6 with TRBJ1-6; no reliable D call. V gave up 8 bases and J gave up 10 bases, with 21 bases separating them. The V gene's germline CDR1 is MNHNY and CDR2 SVGAGI (reference sequence). The CDR3 runs 15 residues. The CDR3 coding sequence is TGTGCCAGCTGCCCAAACGGCCAAGGGAAATCACCCCTCCACTTT. Residues: CASCPNGQGKSPLHF.

The CDR3 loop is CATSGRDSLGLFF. DNA for the CDR3: TGTGCCACCAGTGGTCGGGACAGTCTAGGGCTTTTCTTT. The chain recombines TRBV24-1 with TRBJ1-1; 7 nucleotides agree with TRBD1. Germline lookup yields CDR1 KGHDR and CDR2 SFDVKD. The CDR3 spans 13 residues. Losses at the gene ends were 5 bases for V and 13 bases for J; bases not matched to a gene: 12.

In its sample, this clonotype was seen many times. The genes are TRBV7-2 and TRBJ2-1; 8 nucleotides align to TRBD2. V lost 3 bases, J lost 5 bases, and 12 bases stayed unmatched. This CDR3 is built from 17 residues. CDR1 is SGHTA and CDR2 is FQGNSA in the germline V gene. CDR3 DNA: TGTGCCAGCAGCTTCCCGCCCGGGGGGGGACGCCACAATGAGCAGTTCTTC. As protein: CASSFPPGGGRHNEQFF.

This clonotype was seen ten or more times. The chain employs TRBV4-1 and TRBJ1-5; 8 bases align to TRBD1. Losses at the gene ends were 5 bases for V and 3 bases for J; bases not matched to a gene: 6. The CDR3 contains 15 residues. The germline V gene has CDR1 MGHRA and CDR2 YSYEKL. The chain's CDR3 is CASSKDRANNQPQHF. The CDR3 bases are TGCGCCAGCAGCAAGGACAGGGCCAACAATCAGCCCCAGCATTTT.

Only one count was recorded for this clonotype. This CDR3 reads CASSPGTVIAKNIQYF. CDR3 bases: TGTGCCAGCAGTCCCGGGACGGTGATAGCCAAAAACATTCAGTACTTC. The chain joins TRBV6-6 to TRBJ2-4, with D possibly called TRBD1 or TRBD2 (5 bases each). The V gene's germline CDR1 is MNHNY and CDR2 SVGAGI (reference sequence). The V gene lost 5 bases and the J gene lost 0 bases, with 14 bases spanning the gap. The CDR3 is made up of 16 amino acids.

This clonotype was picked up many times. The J gene is TRBJ2-2, the V gene TRBV29-1; 8 bases agree with TRBD2. V was clipped by 5 bases and J by 4 bases; unmatched bases: 12. The CDR3 has 16 residues. The germline V gene encodes CDR1 SQVTM and CDR2 ANQGSEA. This CDR3 is CSVRGLSGSITGELFF. As DNA, the CDR3 is TGCAGCGTTAGGGGACTAAGCGGGAGTATCACCGGGGAGCTGTTTTTT.

This clonotype has more than one count but fewer than ten. This chain joins TRBV28 and TRBJ1-5; possibly TRBD1 for D (6 bases). The CDR3 contains 13 residues. Germline CDR1 reads MDHEN; CDR2 reads SYDVKM. V was shortened by 5 bases and J by 3 bases, with 8 bases between the two germline ends. DNA of the CDR3: TGTGCCAGCAGTACAGGGAACAATCAGCCCCAGCATTTT. Translated, it gives CASSTGNNQPQHF. Full variable domain (missing parts from reference TRBV28 and TRBJ1-5): DVKVTQSSRYLVKRTGEKVFLECVQDMDHENMFWYRQDPGLGLRLIYFSYDVKMKEKGDIPEGYSVSREKKERFSLILESASTNQTSMYLCASSTGNNQPQHFGDGTRLSIL.

This clonotype was observed many times. The chain employs TRBV28 and TRBJ2-1, with 10 bases aligning to TRBD1. V lost 5 bases, J lost 9 bases, and 4 bases stayed unmatched. Per germline, CDR1 MDHEN and CDR2 SYDVKM. The CDR3 is made up of 13 amino acids. The CDR3 DNA is TGTGCCAGCAGTCCCGGGACAGGGGTTGAGCAGTTCTTC. It translates to CASSPGTGVEQFF. Based on the CDR3 plus reference TRBV28 and TRBJ2-1, the full variable domain is DVKVTQSSRYLVKRTGEKVFLECVQDMDHENMFWYRQDPGLGLRLIYFSYDVKMKEKGDIPEGYSVSREKKERFSLILESASTNQTSMYLCASSPGTGVEQFFGPGTRLTVL.

There are a few counts of this clonotype. The chain recombines TRBV2 with TRBJ1-5; D gene ambiguous. The V end lost 0 bases, the J end lost 7 bases, and 7 bases lay between the germline ends. The CDR3 spans 13 residues. Per germline, CDR1 SNHLY and CDR2 FYNNEI. Written as DNA, the CDR3 is TGTGCCAGCAGTGAAGCGGGGAGACAGCCCCAGCATTTT. This translates into CASSEAGRQPQHF.

This chain uses TRBV7-2 with TRBJ2-1; D gene uncertain. The germline gives CDR1 SGHTA, CDR2 FQGNSA. The CDR3 consists of 14 residues. Trimming shortened V by 2 bases and J by 6 bases, and 11 bases separated the two germline ends. In DNA form, the CDR3 reads TGTGCCAGCAGCTTACAAATAGCCAGCAATGAGCAGTTCTTC. This codes for CASSLQIASNEQFF.

This clonotype showed up many times. V and J are TRBV7-9 and TRBJ1-2; D is unclear. The CDR3 contains 14 residues. V lost 7 bases and J 4 bases, leaving 16 bases between the germline ends. The V gene's germline CDR1 is SEHNR and CDR2 FQNEAQ (reference sequence). The CDR3 here is CASTIAAEGYGYTF. DNA of the CDR3: TGTGCCAGCACCATCGCAGCCGAGGGCTATGGCTACACCTTC.